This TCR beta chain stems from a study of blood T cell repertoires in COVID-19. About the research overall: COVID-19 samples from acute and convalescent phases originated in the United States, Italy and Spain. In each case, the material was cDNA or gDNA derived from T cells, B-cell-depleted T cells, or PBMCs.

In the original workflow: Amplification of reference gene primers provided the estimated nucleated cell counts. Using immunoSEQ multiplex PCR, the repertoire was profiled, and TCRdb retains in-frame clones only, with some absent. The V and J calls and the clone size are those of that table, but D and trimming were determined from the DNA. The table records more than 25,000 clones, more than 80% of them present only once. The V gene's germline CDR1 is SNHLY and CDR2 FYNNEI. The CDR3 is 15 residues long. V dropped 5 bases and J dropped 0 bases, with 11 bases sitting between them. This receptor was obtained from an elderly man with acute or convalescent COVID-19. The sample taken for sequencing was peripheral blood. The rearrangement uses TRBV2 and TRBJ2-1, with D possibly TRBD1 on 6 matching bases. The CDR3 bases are TGTGCCAGCAGTTTACAGGGTAGCTCCTACAATGAGCAGTTCTTC. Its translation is CASSLQGSSYNEQFF.